This entry lists 9 T cell receptor beta chains sequenced from one sample in a study of immune heterogeneity within non-small cell lung tumors (dated by TCRdb to 2016 to 2018). The sequencer was a HiSeq X Ten. The TCR beta CDR3 region was amplified with a multiplex PCR system whose first round ran for around 10 cycles using 32 V-gene forward primers and 13 J-gene reverse primers. The public reads were run again by TCRdb, first through fastp at Q25 and then through MiXCR, and only productive beta chains were kept. CDR3 protein sequences are deduplicated, and each keeps its most common genes and DNA. This sample comprises more than 9,500 distinct CDR3 sequences, roughly a third of them detected only once. The ten largest clonotypes hold around 11% of the sample. The TCR template was genomic DNA extracted from bulk tumor tissue, and 600 ng of gDNA was amplified for each sample. Multiple biopsies per primary tumor were taken during surgery, spaced as far apart as possible within the tumor mass. The study cohort was described as untreated, and the patients were newly diagnosed NSCLC cases having curative surgery.

The specimen sequenced was lung tumor tissue. These receptors came from a man aged 55 to 70 with non-small cell lung cancer.

This clonotype came up many times. This rearrangement joins TRBV27 to TRBJ2-5, with 9 bases fitting TRBD1. Germline CDR1 and CDR2: MNHEY and SMNVEV (reference sequence). With V trimmed by 3 bases and J by 3 bases, 8 bases remained unmatched. CDR3 length: 16 amino acids. The CDR3 is CASSFNPRDREETQYF. DNA for the CDR3: TGTGCCAGCAGTTTTAATCCCCGGGACAGGGAAGAGACCCAGTACTTC.

In nucleotides, the CDR3 is TGTGCCAGCAGCTCCCGACAGGTCCTCACAGATACGCAGTATTTT. Amino acid sequence: CASSSRQVLTDTQYF. The chain carries TRBV28 and TRBJ2-3; TRBD1 might be the D (6 bases). This CDR3 spans 15 amino acids. V lost 6 bases to trimming and J lost 2 bases, with 15 bases between them. Looked up from germline, CDR1 is MDHEN and CDR2 is SYDVKM. Together with reference TRBV28 and TRBJ2-3, the CDR3 gives the full variable domain: DVKVTQSSRYLVKRTGEKVFLECVQDMDHENMFWYRQDPGLGLRLIYFSYDVKMKEKGDIPEGYSVSREKKERFSLILESASTNQTSMYLCASSSRQVLTDTQYFGPGTRLTVL.

The rearrangement links TRBV6-2 or TRBV6-3 to TRBJ2-1; no firm D call. V was trimmed by 9 bases and J by 1 base, leaving 7 bases between them. This CDR3 is built from 12 residues. Germline V gene lookup returns CDR1 MNHEY and CDR2 SVGEGT. DNA for the CDR3: TGTGCCAGTCGGCGTTCCTACAATGAGCAGTTCTTC. The encoded protein is CASRRSYNEQFF.

The chain recombines TRBV20-1 with TRBJ2-3, with 9 nucleotides matching TRBD2. Germline lookup yields CDR1 DFQATT and CDR2 SNEGSKA (reference sequence). V lost 0 bases to trimming and J lost 4 bases; unmatched junction nucleotides: 5. This CDR3 has 15 amino acids. The CDR3 sequence is CSARESGRRADTQYF. The CDR3 DNA follows: TGCAGTGCTAGAGAGAGCGGGAGGCGAGCAGATACGCAGTATTTT.

Notes on this clonotype: This sequence may be a read error, since a much larger clone differs from it by one base. This sequence joins TRBV29-1 and TRBJ2-6; no clear D. CDR3 length: 13 amino acids. Germline V lookup: CDR1 SQVTM, CDR2 ANQGSEA. The CDR3 DNA reads TGCAGCGTAACGCCATCTGGGTCCAACGTCCTGACTTTC. Translating it yields CSVTPSGSNVLTF.

The V gene is TRBV12-5, the J gene TRBJ1-2, with D unclear. V was cut by 5 bases and J by 2 bases, with 18 bases left in between. The length of the CDR3 is 16 residues. Germline CDR1 and CDR2: LGHNT and FRNRAP. DNA for the CDR3: TGTGCTAGTGGTCCTTACCCTCCACCGGGGAACTATGGCTACACCTTC. It encodes CASGPYPPPGNYGYTF. The complete variable domain, with remaining parts taken from reference TRBV12-5 and TRBJ1-2, reads DARVTQTPRHKVTEMGQEVTMRCQPILGHNTVFWYRQTMMQGLELLAYFRNRAPLDDSGMPKDRFSAEMPDATLATLKIQPSEPRDSAVYFCASGPYPPPGNYGYTFGSGTRLTVV.

This clonotype was counted many times. The rearrangement uses TRBV18 and TRBJ1-4, with D perhaps TRBD1 (5 bases). CDR3 length: 15 residues. Germline CDR1 KGHSH, CDR2 LQKENI. V shed 4 bases and J shed 0 bases, with 9 bases lying between them. The CDR3, as DNA: TGTGCCAGCTCACTGGCAGGGTCAACTAATGAAAAACTGTTTTTT. This encodes CASSLAGSTNEKLFF.

This clonotype has a count of ten or more. The genes are TRBV27 and TRBJ2-3; TRBD2 agrees at 8 bases. This CDR3 spans 16 amino acids. V lost 3 bases to trimming and J lost 5 bases; unmatched junction nucleotides: 10. Germline V gene sequence: CDR1 MNHEY, CDR2 SMNVEV (reference sequence). The DNA of the CDR3 is TGTGCCAGCAGTTTCCTAACGGGAGGGCCAAAAGATACGCAGTATTTT. It translates to CASSFLTGGPKDTQYF.

This clonotype is termed medium-sized (0.01 to 0.1%). The chain has TRBV7-9 and TRBJ2-5; 11 nucleotides line up with TRBD2. The CDR3 is made up of 13 amino acids. V was pared by 8 bases and J by 4 bases, with 3 bases of the junction left unmatched. Germline V gives CDR1 SEHNR, CDR2 FQNEAQ (reference sequence). The CDR3 reads CASWGTSGETQYF. The CDR3 DNA reads TGTGCCAGCTGGGGGACTAGCGGAGAGACCCAGTACTTC.